One sample yielded the 28 T cell receptor beta chains listed below, sequenced in a study of shared T cell receptors in the human thymus. Clones were sequenced by immunoSEQ multiplex PCR, and TCRdb holds only the in-frame ones, with some missing. The sample contains some 700,000 clones, roughly 90% of which appear only once. This same sample was also part of a study on human thymus T cells.

The source material was thymocytes. These receptors came from a boy younger than two with a congenital heart defect.

The chain links TRBV4-2 to TRBJ2-7; 9 bases map to TRBD1. CDR3 length: 16 amino acids. The J segment lost 3 bases and the V segment lost 4 bases, leaving 10 bases of the junction unmatched. CDR1 and CDR2 (germline): LGHNA, YNFKEQ. The CDR3 here is CASSRETGTGLYEQYF. DNA for the CDR3: TGTGCCAGCAGCCGAGAAACCGGGACAGGGCTCTACGAGCAGTACTTC.

This chain joins TRBV27 and TRBJ2-2, with 9 bases identical to TRBD1. Germline CDR1 is MNHEY and CDR2 is SMNVEV (reference sequence). This CDR3 contains 15 residues. Trimming cost V 7 bases and J 6 bases; bases outside gene matches: 9. The CDR3 loop reads CASTLDRGNPGELFF. CDR3 sequence (DNA): TGTGCCAGCACTCTGGACAGGGGCAACCCCGGGGAGCTGTTTTTT.

This chain uses TRBV6-6 with TRBJ1-1, with 7 bases lining up with TRBD1. Germline-derived CDR1 and CDR2 are MNHNY and SVGAGI (reference sequence). V shed 6 bases and J 1 base; nucleotides not matched to a gene: 8. The CDR3 spans 15 residues. The CDR3 sequence is CASRGTDRENTEAFF. The CDR3 DNA is TGTGCCAGCAGGGGGACCGACAGGGAGAACACTGAAGCTTTCTTT.

V and J are TRBV4-2 and TRBJ1-5; the match to TRBD1 covers 12 bases. The CDR3 totals 18 residues. The ends lost 2 bases at V and 5 bases at J; junction bases unmatched: 10. Germline V lookup: CDR1 LGHNA, CDR2 YNFKEQ. CDR3 protein: CASSQLGTGGDNDQPQHF. CDR3 nucleotide sequence: TGTGCCAGCAGCCAACTTGGGACAGGGGGCGATAACGATCAGCCCCAGCATTTT.

This sequence joins TRBV5-1 and TRBJ2-5; 9 bases are a match to TRBD2. V was pared by 3 bases and J by 5 bases, with 11 bases of the junction left unmatched. The CDR3 has 16 residues. The germline V gene has CDR1 SGHRS and CDR2 YFSETQ. Here the CDR3 reads CASSSPLGGRGETQYF. Written as DNA, the CDR3 is TGCGCCAGCAGCTCCCCGCTTGGCGGGAGGGGGGAGACCCAGTACTTC.

This CDR3 reads CASSVGGGAGVLKSTQYF. CDR3 DNA sequence: TGTGCCAGCAGCGTAGGAGGGGGAGCGGGAGTCCTCAAGAGTACCCAGTACTTC. The V gene is TRBV9, the J gene TRBJ2-5; 8 positions agree with TRBD2. Germline CDR1 SGDLS, CDR2 YYNGEE. The CDR3 covers 18 residues. The J segment lost 8 bases and the V segment lost 0 bases, leaving 18 bases of the junction unmatched. The complete variable domain, with remaining parts taken from reference TRBV9 and TRBJ2-5, reads DSGVTQTPKHLITATGQRVTLRCSPRSGDLSVYWYQQSLDQGLQFLIQYYNGEERAKGNILERFSAQQFPDLHSELNLSSLELGDSALYFCASSVGGGAGVLKSTQYFGPGTRLLVL.

The V call is TRBV4-1, the J call TRBJ2-3; D might be TRBD2 (6 bases). V lost 0 bases and J 2 bases, leaving 15 bases between the germline ends. The CDR3 length is 17 residues. CDR1 is MGHRA and CDR2 is YSYEKL in the germline V gene. CDR3 DNA: TGCGCCAGCAGCCAAGATCAACCGGGAGTGGACACAGATACGCAGTATTTT. Protein product: CASSQDQPGVDTDTQYF.

The chain links TRBV5-5 to TRBJ2-7, with a weak D call TRBD2 (6 bases). The V end lost 0 bases, the J end lost 2 bases, and 9 bases lay between the germline ends. Looked up from germline, CDR1 is SGHKS and CDR2 is YYEKEE (reference sequence). The CDR3 sequence is 14 residues long. CDR3: CASSLVREAYEQYF. CDR3 DNA sequence: TGTGCCAGCAGCTTGGTTAGGGAGGCCTACGAGCAGTACTTC.

The CDR3 bases are TGCGCCAGCAGCCAAGGGGCAGGGGTCGGGCAGCCCCAGCATTTT. It specifies CASSQGAGVGQPQHF. V gene TRBV4-1 combines with J gene TRBJ1-5; a possible D gene is TRBD1 (6 bases). Trimming shortened V by 1 base and J by 7 bases, and 14 bases separated the two germline ends. The CDR3 length is 15 residues. Germline CDR1 MGHRA, CDR2 YSYEKL.

This chain uses TRBV10-3 with TRBJ2-1; 7 nucleotides align to TRBD2. Germline CDR1 and CDR2: ENHRY and SYGVKD. The CDR3 consists of 15 residues. In nucleotides, the CDR3 is TGTGTGACCAGGGCTCTAAGCGGGGCCCCCGATGAGCAGTTCTTC. This codes for CVTRALSGAPDEQFF.

The gene calls are TRBV4-3 and TRBJ1-1; unclear D gene. Germline lookup yields CDR1 LGHNA and CDR2 YSLEER. V lost 0 bases to trimming and J lost 5 bases, with 10 bases between them. This CDR3 comprises 14 residues. CDR3 sequence reads: CASSQETVRTEAFF. In DNA, the CDR3 is TGCGCCAGCAGCCAAGAGACCGTGAGGACTGAAGCTTTCTTT.

In this sample, this clone turned up once. The J gene is TRBJ2-1, the V gene TRBV6-1; the D is unclear. Germline V gene lookup returns CDR1 MNHNS and CDR2 SASEGT. V was trimmed by 4 bases and J by 6 bases, leaving 22 bases between them. This CDR3 contains 17 residues. CDR3 amino acids: CASSVPLRVRNGNEQFF. The CDR3 region has the DNA TGTGCCAGCAGTGTCCCCCTCCGGGTTCGCAACGGCAATGAGCAGTTCTTC.

The DNA for the CDR3 is TGCGCCAGCAGCCACCCGGACAGAGAGACCCAGTACTTC. Translation: CASSHPDRETQYF. The chain recombines TRBV4-1 with TRBJ2-5, with D tentatively TRBD1 (6 bases). Germline V gene sequence: CDR1 MGHRA, CDR2 YSYEKL. The ends were cut back, 3 bases at V and 4 bases at J, with 9 bases in the middle. The CDR3 runs 13 residues.

In this sample, this clone turned up a few times. This chain joins TRBV11-2 and TRBJ1-2; D is unresolved. The CDR3 loop spans 14 amino acids. Deletions cut 3 bases from V and 0 bases from J, with 8 bases between. Germline V lookup: CDR1 SGHAT, CDR2 FQNNGV. CDR3 region: CASSLGITNYGYTF. CDR3 sequence (DNA): TGTGCCAGCAGCTTGGGCATCACTAACTATGGCTACACCTTC. The full variable domain, its missing parts supplied by reference TRBV11-2 and TRBJ1-2, is EAGVAQSPRYKIIEKRQSVAFWCNPISGHATLYWYQQILGQGPKLLIQFQNNGVVDDSQLPKDRFSAERLKGVDSTLKIQPAKLEDSAVYLCASSLGITNYGYTFGSGTRLTVV.

The chain carries TRBV6-1 and TRBJ1-4; 11 nucleotides agree with TRBD1. The CDR3 totals 19 residues. CDR1 is MNHNS, CDR2 SASEGT, per germline. V was pared by 0 bases and J by 0 bases, with 6 bases of the junction left unmatched. CDR3 bases: TGTGCCAGCAGTGAAGCCCTTGGACAGGGGGCAACAACTAATGAAAAACTGTTTTTT. It specifies CASSEALGQGATTNEKLFF.

The chain combines TRBV15 with TRBJ2-5, with D possibly TRBD1 on 7 matching bases. Germline V gene sequence: CDR1 LNHNV, CDR2 YYDKDF (reference sequence). V lost 1 base, J lost 5 bases, and 29 bases lay in between. This CDR3 spans 20 amino acids. Here the CDR3 reads CATSRVSPRATGDSLETQYF. The CDR3 region has the DNA TGTGCCACCAGCAGAGTTTCGCCTCGAGCAACAGGGGACTCATTGGAGACCCAGTACTTC.

This chain joins TRBV5-1 and TRBJ2-5, with unresolved D. CDR1 and CDR2 (germline): SGHRS, YFSETQ. V dropped 4 bases and J dropped 5 bases, with 12 bases sitting between them. This CDR3 has 13 amino acids. This CDR3 is CASSHPSVETQYF. The CDR3, as DNA: TGCGCCAGCAGCCATCCGTCGGTCGAGACCCAGTACTTC.

The V call is TRBV6-4, the J call TRBJ2-1; D not resolved. The CDR3 runs to 14 residues. With 2 bases removed from V and 6 bases from J, the gap between germline ends came to 11 bases. Looked up from germline, CDR1 is MRHNA and CDR2 is SNTAGT. Written as DNA, the CDR3 is TGTGCCAGCAGTGACGGGCCGCACACCAATGAGCAGTTCTTC. It encodes CASSDGPHTNEQFF.

The chain recombines TRBV13 with TRBJ2-1, with 7 positions matching TRBD1. Trimming took 4 bases from V and 2 from J; bases not matched to a gene: 5. The CDR3 runs 15 residues. Germline CDR1 is PRHDT and CDR2 is FYEKMQ (reference sequence). Written as DNA, the CDR3 is TGTGCCAGCAGCTACGTGGGGACAGCCTACAATGAGCAGTTCTTC. Amino acid sequence: CASSYVGTAYNEQFF.

The V gene is TRBV5-1, the J gene TRBJ2-3; TRBD2 might be the D (6 bases). The CDR3 totals 16 residues. The V end was cut by 0 bases, the J end by 8 bases, with 19 bases between. Germline loops: CDR1 SGHRS, CDR2 YFSETQ. In DNA, the CDR3 is TGCGCCAGCAGCTTGGACCGGGACTCCCCCAGAAGTACGCAGTATTTT. It is translated as CASSLDRDSPRSTQYF.

The chain is built from TRBV6-5 and TRBJ1-1; the D is unclear. The CDR3 totals 13 residues. V was shortened by 6 bases and J by 7 bases, with 15 bases between the two germline ends. In germline, CDR1 is MNHEY, CDR2 SVGAGI. In nucleotides, the CDR3 is TGTGCCAGCAGCTCCGGGATGTCGGGTGAAGCTTTCTTT. It is translated as CASSSGMSGEAFF.

The chain carries TRBV5-1 and TRBJ2-2, with 16 bases lining up with TRBD2. Per the germline V gene, CDR1 is SGHRS and CDR2 is YFSETQ. This CDR3 region has 24 residues. V lost 4 bases to trimming and J lost 3 bases; unmatched junction nucleotides: 24. The CDR3 protein is CASSPRRNRADTGTSGRDTGELFF. As DNA, the CDR3 is TGCGCCAGCAGCCCCAGGCGGAACAGGGCCGACACCGGGACTAGCGGGAGGGACACCGGGGAGCTGTTTTTT.

The gene calls are TRBV7-2 and TRBJ2-7; no definite D call. V was cut by 4 bases and J by 6 bases, with 7 bases left in between. Looked up from germline, CDR1 is SGHTA and CDR2 is FQGNSA. CDR3 length: 11 amino acids. The DNA of the CDR3 is TGTGCCAGCAGCTACGGTTGCGAGCAGTACTTC. Its translation is CASSYGCEQYF.

The chain couples TRBV7-8 to TRBJ1-1, with D maybe TRBD1 (5 bases). The CDR3 covers 11 residues. The V end was cut by 5 bases, the J end by 6 bases, with 7 bases between. Germline CDR1 is SGHVS and CDR2 is FQNEAQ. The CDR3 is CASSGHAEAFF. CDR3 sequence (DNA): TGTGCCAGCAGCGGACACGCTGAAGCTTTCTTT.

V and J are TRBV19 and TRBJ2-6; 12 nucleotides match TRBD1. In germline, CDR1 is LNHDA, CDR2 SQIVND (reference sequence). Germline trimming cut 8 bases from V and 3 bases from J; bases unmatched to any gene: 8. CDR3 length: 17 amino acids. Here the CDR3 DNA reads TGTGCCAGTTATCCGGGACAGGGGGCGGGTGGGGCCAACGTCCTGACTTTC. Translated, it gives CASYPGQGAGGANVLTF. Supplemented by reference TRBV19 and TRBJ2-6, the full variable domain reads DGGITQSPKYLFRKEGQNVTLSCEQNLNHDAMYWYRQDPGQGLRLIYYSQIVNDFQKGDIAEGYSVSREKKESFPLTVTSAQKNPTAFYLCASYPGQGAGGANVLTFGAGSRLTVL.

The rearrangement links TRBV2 to TRBJ2-5; D is unclear. The J call is uncertain, as TRBJ2-7 better fits the DNA end. Germline CDR1 SNHLY, CDR2 FYNNEI. This CDR3 contains 14 residues. The CDR3 nucleotides read TGTGCCAGCAACTATCTTAACCACCACTACGAGCAGTACTTC. Translation: CASNYLNHHYEQYF.

This clone has just one count. The J gene is TRBJ2-1, the V gene TRBV6-5, with TRBD2 matching 10 bases. The CDR3 runs to 15 residues. In germline, CDR1 is MNHEY, CDR2 SVGAGI. Trimming cost V 4 bases and J 4 bases; bases outside gene matches: 4. CDR3 in amino acids: CASSFGLAEYNEQFF. The CDR3 DNA is TGTGCCAGCAGTTTCGGACTAGCGGAATACAATGAGCAGTTCTTC.

The chain links TRBV6-1 to TRBJ1-1, with 9 bases aligning to TRBD1. Looked up from germline, CDR1 is MNHNS and CDR2 is SASEGT. This CDR3 spans 15 amino acids. Trimming at V came to 3 bases and at J to 5 bases, leaving 7 bases not matched to a gene. CDR3 in DNA: TGTGCCAGCAGTGAGACAGGGGGGGTTCGGACTGAAGCTTTCTTT. Translating it yields CASSETGGVRTEAFF.